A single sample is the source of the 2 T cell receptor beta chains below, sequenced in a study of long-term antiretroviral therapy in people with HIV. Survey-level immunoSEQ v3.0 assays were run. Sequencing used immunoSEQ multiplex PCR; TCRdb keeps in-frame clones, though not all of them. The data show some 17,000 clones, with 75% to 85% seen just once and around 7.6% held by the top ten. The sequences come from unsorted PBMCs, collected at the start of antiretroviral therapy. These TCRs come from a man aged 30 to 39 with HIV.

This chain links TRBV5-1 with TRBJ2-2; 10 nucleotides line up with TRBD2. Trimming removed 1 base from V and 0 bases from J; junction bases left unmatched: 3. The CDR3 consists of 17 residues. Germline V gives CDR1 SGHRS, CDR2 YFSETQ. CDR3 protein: CASSLRLAGSNTGELFF. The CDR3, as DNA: TGCGCCAGCAGCTTGAGACTAGCGGGCTCGAACACCGGGGAGCTGTTTTTT.

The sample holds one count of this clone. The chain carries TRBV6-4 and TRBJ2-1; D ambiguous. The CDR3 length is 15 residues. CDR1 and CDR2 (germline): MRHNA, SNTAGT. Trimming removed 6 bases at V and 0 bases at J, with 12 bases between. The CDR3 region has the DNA TGTGCCAGCAGCACATCGCTAGGCTCCTACAATGAGCAGTTCTTC. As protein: CASSTSLGSYNEQFF.